The 30 T cell receptor beta chains below were found in one sample sequenced in a study of cytomegalovirus exposure and HLA in healthy donors. The primer mix had 60 Vbeta and 13 Jbeta primers. TCRdb's table, derived via immunoSEQ multiplex PCR, lists solely in-frame clones and lacks some. This sample lists 50,000 or so clones; its ten largest clones have less than 2.5%. The sequenced material came from PBMCs. The receptors here all came from a woman aged 18-29 years in good health and CMV-seronegative.

V usage is TRBV7-2 and J usage is TRBJ2-1, with D maybe TRBD1 (6 bases). The V gene's germline CDR1 is SGHTA and CDR2 FQGNSA. This CDR3 contains 12 residues. Trimming left V 2 bases short and J 15 bases short, with 14 bases between. The CDR3 protein is CASSLFQGSSFF. CDR3 in DNA: TGTGCCAGCAGCTTATTTCAGGGGTCGTCGTTCTTC.

The chain has TRBV29-1 and TRBJ2-3; D possibly corresponds to TRBD2 (5 bases). Germline CDR1 reads SQVTM; CDR2 reads ANQGSEA. V lost 7 bases, J lost 5 bases, and 16 bases lay in between. The CDR3 covers 13 residues. The CDR3, as DNA: TGCAGCGACAAAGGTGGGAGTTTAGATACGCAGTATTTT. Its protein is CSDKGGSLDTQYF.

The chain joins TRBV18 to TRBJ2-2, with 7 bases that match TRBD1. This CDR3 is 17 amino acids long. Germline values: CDR1 KGHSH, CDR2 LQKENI. Germline trimming cut 6 bases from V and 1 base from J; bases unmatched to any gene: 11. This CDR3 reads CASSSTINRGNTGELFF. The CDR3 bases are TGTGCCAGCTCCTCCACCATAAACAGGGGGAACACCGGGGAGCTGTTTTTT.

The chain carries TRBV9 and TRBJ2-7; TRBD2 is a possible D gene (6 bases). V was shortened by 4 bases and J by 3 bases, with 17 bases between the two germline ends. This CDR3 spans 15 amino acids. The germline V gene has CDR1 SGDLS and CDR2 YYNGEE. The CDR3 is CASSIAGTAVYEQYF. The CDR3 nucleotides are TGTGCCAGCAGCATCGCGGGGACTGCAGTCTACGAGCAGTACTTC. Based on the CDR3 plus reference TRBV9 and TRBJ2-7, the full variable domain is DSGVTQTPKHLITATGQRVTLRCSPRSGDLSVYWYQQSLDQGLQFLIQYYNGEERAKGNILERFSAQQFPDLHSELNLSSLELGDSALYFCASSIAGTAVYEQYFGPGTRLTVT.

The genes are TRBV6-6 and TRBJ2-7, with 9 bases that match TRBD1. Germline lookup yields CDR1 MNHNY and CDR2 SVGAGI (reference sequence). This CDR3 has 15 residues. Unmatched junction bases numbered 9, after V lost 2 bases and J lost 7 bases. The CDR3 DNA reads as TGTGCCAGCAGTTACCCCGGGACAGGGACAAGAGAGCAGTACTTC. Amino acid sequence: CASSYPGTGTREQYF.

J is TRBJ2-2 and V is TRBV11-1, with D perhaps TRBD1 (6 bases). The V end lost 5 bases, the J end lost 7 bases, and 11 bases lay between the germline ends. CDR1 SGHAT and CDR2 FQDESV come from the germline V gene (reference sequence). The CDR3 is 13 amino acids. Here the CDR3 reads CASSTKGDGELFF. The CDR3 DNA reads as TGTGCCAGCAGCACCAAGGGGGACGGGGAGCTGTTTTTT.

The chain is built from TRBV6-1 and TRBJ2-7; TRBD1 agrees at 8 bases. J lost 2 bases, V lost 2 bases, and 5 bases had no gene match. Germline V gene lookup returns CDR1 MNHNS and CDR2 SASEGT. This CDR3 contains 15 residues. The CDR3 coding sequence is TGTGCCAGCAGTGAACCGGGACAGGTGACCTACGAGCAGTACTTC. Translation: CASSEPGQVTYEQYF.

The chain links TRBV5-1 to TRBJ2-2; the match to TRBD2 covers 7 bases. The CDR3 contains 15 residues. J was trimmed by 10 bases and V by 3 bases; bases with no gene match: 12. CDR1 is SGHRS and CDR2 is YFSETQ in the germline V gene. CDR3 loop: CASSSSGAGRTELFF. The CDR3 region has the DNA TGCGCCAGCAGCTCTTCCGGGGCCGGGAGGACGGAGCTGTTTTTT.

The J gene is TRBJ2-7, the V gene TRBV19, with TRBD1 matching over 9 bases. V was pared by 6 bases and J by 4 bases, with 10 bases of the junction left unmatched. Germline CDR1 and CDR2: LNHDA and SQIVND (reference sequence). The CDR3 contains 15 residues. CDR3 in amino acids: CASRTNRGLMYEQYF. The CDR3 coding sequence is TGTGCCAGTAGGACCAACAGGGGGCTTATGTACGAGCAGTACTTC.

The rearrangement uses TRBV30 and TRBJ2-5, with a weak D call TRBD1 (5 bases). V dropped 0 bases and J dropped 5 bases, with 7 bases sitting between them. CDR3 length equals 12 residues. CDR1 and CDR2 (germline): GTSNPN, SVGIG (reference sequence). CDR3 sequence reads: CAWSVGVETQYF. Here the CDR3 DNA reads TGTGCCTGGAGTGTAGGGGTGGAGACCCAGTACTTC. Combining the CDR3 with reference TRBV30 and TRBJ2-5 gives the whole variable domain SQTIHQWPATLVQPVGSPLSLECTVEGTSNPNLYWYRQAAGRGLQLLFYSVGIGQISSEVPQNLSASRPQDRQFILSSKKLLLSDSGFYLCAWSVGVETQYFGPGTRLLVL.

The rearrangement links TRBV29-1 to TRBJ1-2; D ambiguous. Per germline, CDR1 SQVTM and CDR2 ANQGSEA. The V gene lost 3 bases and the J gene lost 6 bases, with 11 bases spanning the gap. This CDR3 comprises 12 residues. The CDR3 reads CSVDEGSNGYTF. The CDR3 nucleotides are TGCAGCGTTGATGAGGGCAGCAATGGCTACACCTTC.

This sequence joins TRBV27 and TRBJ1-1; D is ambiguous. The CDR3 extends over 14 amino acids. V was clipped by 4 bases and J by 4 bases, with 13 bases between them. Germline V lookup: CDR1 MNHEY, CDR2 SMNVEV (reference sequence). The CDR3 here is CASSSWGAVTEAFF. In DNA form, the CDR3 reads TGTGCCAGCAGTTCCTGGGGAGCCGTCACTGAAGCTTTCTTT.

The genes are TRBV5-1 and TRBJ2-7, with D possibly being TRBD1 (5 bases). Germline CDR1 and CDR2: SGHRS and YFSETQ. This CDR3 has 14 amino acids. The V end lost 0 bases, the J end lost 2 bases, and 9 bases lay between the germline ends. CDR3 protein: CASSLGGVTYEQYF. In DNA, the CDR3 is TGCGCCAGCAGCTTGGGGGGCGTGACCTACGAGCAGTACTTC.

The chain carries TRBV18 and TRBJ2-5; D is possibly TRBD2 (6 bases). Trimming removed 3 bases from V and 5 bases from J, with 10 bases in between. CDR3 length equals 13 residues. The V gene's germline CDR1 is KGHSH and CDR2 LQKENI. This CDR3 is CASSPVAGETQYF. The CDR3, as DNA: TGTGCCAGCTCACCGGTGGCGGGGGAGACCCAGTACTTC.

The V call is TRBV7-2, the J call TRBJ1-5; D gene uncertain. The CDR3 runs to 14 residues. Per germline, CDR1 SGHTA and CDR2 FQGNSA. Trimming took off 0 bases at V and 5 bases at J, with 8 bases between the two ends. CDR3 loop: CASSLAHFDQPQHF. CDR3 in DNA: TGTGCCAGCAGCTTAGCGCACTTCGATCAGCCCCAGCATTTT.

The gene calls are TRBV9 and TRBJ2-5, with 8 positions matching TRBD1. Germline V gene lookup returns CDR1 SGDLS and CDR2 YYNGEE. CDR3 length equals 14 residues. The V segment lost 4 bases and the J segment 3 bases; nucleotides outside the gene matches: 5. Written as DNA, the CDR3 is TGTGCCAGCAGCTACACGGGACAGGAAGAGACCCAGTACTTC. Translating it yields CASSYTGQEETQYF.

This chain links TRBV7-9 with TRBJ2-3, with a tentative D call TRBD2 (5 bases). The V end was cut by 1 base, the J end by 1 base, with 6 bases between. Germline-derived CDR1 and CDR2 are SEHNR and FQNEAQ (reference sequence). There are 14 residues in the CDR3. CDR3 bases: TGTGCCAGCAGCTTAGGCGGGCGCACAGATACGCAGTATTTT. Translation gives CASSLGGRTDTQYF.

The chain carries TRBV5-1 and TRBJ2-7; D may be TRBD1 (6 bases). With 0 bases removed from V and 5 bases from J, the gap between germline ends came to 15 bases. Germline V gene sequence: CDR1 SGHRS, CDR2 YFSETQ. CDR3 length: 15 amino acids. CDR3 in amino acids: CASSLEGKGVDEQYF. The CDR3 DNA follows: TGCGCCAGCAGCTTGGAGGGAAAGGGGGTGGACGAGCAGTACTTC.

The chain carries TRBV19 and TRBJ1-4, with D perhaps matching TRBD1 (5 bases). V was trimmed by 2 bases and J by 5 bases, leaving 12 bases between them. This CDR3 has 15 amino acids. The germline CDR1 and CDR2 sequences are LNHDA and SQIVND (reference sequence). CDR3 in DNA: TGTGCCAGTAGTATAACGGGACTGTCGAATGAAAAACTGTTTTTT. This codes for CASSITGLSNEKLFF. Drawing the rest from reference TRBV19 and TRBJ1-4, the complete variable domain is DGGITQSPKYLFRKEGQNVTLSCEQNLNHDAMYWYRQDPGQGLRLIYYSQIVNDFQKGDIAEGYSVSREKKESFPLTVTSAQKNPTAFYLCASSITGLSNEKLFFGSGTQLSVL.

The chain recombines TRBV11-3 with TRBJ1-2, with 8 bases identical to TRBD1. V was pared by 5 bases and J by 0 bases, with 11 bases of the junction left unmatched. The CDR3 length is 17 residues. CDR1 SGHNT and CDR2 YENEEA come from the germline V gene. The CDR3 nucleotides read TGTGCCAGCAGCACCCAGACAGGGGCATTTACTAACTATGGCTACACCTTC. It codes for CASSTQTGAFTNYGYTF.

The chain carries TRBV6-1 and TRBJ1-4; D is possibly TRBD1 (5 bases). Between the trimmed V and J ends, which lost 3 bases and 7 bases, there was a span of 24 bases. The germline gives CDR1 MNHNS, CDR2 SASEGT. The CDR3 contains 18 residues. CDR3 nucleotides: TGTGCCAGCAGTGAGGCGCGGGGCCGCGGGTGGGATGGTGAAAAACTGTTTTTT. This sequence encodes CASSEARGRGWDGEKLFF.

Note on this clone: The sample has other DNA sequences that encode this CDR3 too. The rearrangement joins TRBV7-9 to TRBJ1-2; D is uncertain. CDR3 length: 14 amino acids. Trimming took off 1 base at V and 1 base at J, with 7 bases between the two ends. In germline, CDR1 is SEHNR, CDR2 FQNEAQ (reference sequence). The CDR3 loop reads CASSLGYGNYGYTF. In DNA form, the CDR3 reads TGTGCCAGCAGCTTAGGATACGGTAACTATGGCTACACCTTC.

The chain's CDR3 is CASSLSGKNTEAFF. The DNA for the CDR3 is TGCGCCAGCAGCTTGTCCGGGAAGAACACTGAAGCTTTCTTT. The chain carries TRBV5-1 and TRBJ1-1; D is uncertain. Germline CDR1 reads SGHRS; CDR2 reads YFSETQ. This CDR3 region has 14 residues. V gave up 1 base and J gave up 1 base, with 8 bases separating them.

This chain uses TRBV7-2 with TRBJ2-3; 9 nucleotides align to TRBD2. V trimming: 5 bases; J trimming: 2 bases; junction bases outside the gene matches: 11. CDR3 length equals 17 residues. CDR1 SGHTA and CDR2 FQGNSA come from the germline V gene. The CDR3 region is CASSPLRGGLITDTQYF. The CDR3 DNA follows: TGTGCCAGCAGCCCCTTGCGGGGGGGCCTGATCACAGATACGCAGTATTTT.

The chain uses TRBV9 and TRBJ1-2, with 8 nucleotides matching TRBD1. V lost 0 bases and J lost 7; bases outside the gene matches: 5. The CDR3 is 14 residues long. From germline, CDR1 is SGDLS and CDR2 YYNGEE. CDR3 in amino acids: CASSVARTGSGYTF. The CDR3 nucleotides read TGTGCCAGCAGCGTAGCTAGGACAGGGAGTGGCTACACCTTC.

CDR3 in DNA: TGTGCCAGCAGTGAGGGGGGAGAGACCCAGTACTTC. Translating it yields CASSEGGETQYF. The chain has TRBV2 and TRBJ2-5; tentative D call: TRBD2 (6 bases). V was trimmed by 3 bases and J by 4 bases, leaving 6 bases between them. The CDR3 consists of 12 residues. Germline assignment: CDR1 SNHLY and CDR2 FYNNEI.

As for this clone: Relative to the germline gene, one junction end is altered; a read error may explain this. The V and J genes are TRBV4-1 and TRBJ2-1; D may be TRBD1 (5 bases). The CDR3 is 16 residues long. CDR1 is MGHRA, CDR2 YSYEKL, per germline. The CDR3 region is CASSQDWAGSHNEPFF. The CDR3 DNA follows: TGCGCCAGCAGCCAAGATTGGGCAGGGTCCCACAATGAGCCGTTCTTC.

The chain carries TRBV5-1 and TRBJ2-1; 7 bases line up with TRBD1. V gave up 0 bases and J gave up 8 bases; unmatched junction bases: 5. CDR3 length equals 14 residues. Germline lookup yields CDR1 SGHRS and CDR2 YFSETQ. CDR3 bases: TGCGCCAGCAGCTTGGGACAGGGCTTCCATGAGCAGTTCTTC. Amino acid sequence: CASSLGQGFHEQFF.

The rearrangement uses TRBV7-6 and TRBJ1-5; D may be TRBD1 (5 bases). CDR1 is SGHVS, CDR2 FNYEAQ, per germline. Trimming removed 1 base at V and 10 bases at J, with 14 bases between. CDR3 length: 14 amino acids. Here the CDR3 reads CASSLVAGGTPQHF. The DNA for the CDR3 is TGTGCCAGCAGCTTAGTTGCGGGGGGAACTCCCCAGCATTTT.

The chain couples TRBV29-1 to TRBJ2-7; tentative D call: TRBD2 (6 bases). V was shortened by 7 bases and J by 5 bases, with 18 bases between the two germline ends. The CDR3 consists of 13 residues. Germline V gene data show CDR1 as SQVTM and CDR2 as ANQGSEA. The DNA for the CDR3 is TGCAGCGGCCTTTTGACTAGTAACCACGAGCAGTACTTC. This codes for CSGLLTSNHEQYF.